The clone carrying this T cell receptor (beta chain) is a singleton in its sample. Germline trimming cut 4 bases from V and 2 bases from J; bases unmatched to any gene: 8. The CDR3 runs 15 residues. Germline V gene lookup returns CDR1 SGHKS and CDR2 YYEKEE (reference sequence). The sample is drawn from a study of OX40 agonist ivuxolimab in advanced cancers. Profiled with immunoSEQ multiplex PCR; TCRdb holds only in-frame clones, not every one. This sample has around 67,000 clones, with 70% to 90% found just once. The gene calls are TRBV5-5 and TRBJ2-5; 7 bases map to TRBD2. The sequences come from CD4+ or CD8+ T cells sorted from blood, collected in a trial of the OX40 agonist ivuxolimab. The clonotype comes from an adult with an advanced solid tumor such as melanoma, head and neck, liver or kidney cancer. The CDR3, as DNA: TGTGCCAGCAGCGCTGGGACTATTGGGCAAGAGACCCAGTACTTC. It encodes CASSAGTIGQETQYF.